These T cell receptor beta chains were read from a single sample in a study of blood T cell repertoires in COVID-19. Here immunoSEQ multiplex PCR was the method, and the copy in TCRdb shows in-frame clones only, minus some. The data show tens of thousands of clones, with 89% seen just once and about 9.1% held by the top ten. Specimen: peripheral blood. All receptors derive from a man aged 80 or over with acute or convalescent COVID-19. CDR3s include the opening cysteine and the closing phenylalanine or tryptophan. A D gene is named only where the DNA matches it firmly. The listing skips clone size in some rows; elsewhere it reads once, few, many or a size class.

v_gene: TRBV5-6
len: 15
j_gene: TRBJ2-7
abundance: -
d_gene: TRBD1
CDR3aa: CASSPMAGQGAEQYF
CDR3nt: TGTGCCAGCAGCCCAATGGCGGGACAGGGGGCCGAGCAGTACTTC

v_gene: TRBV12-5
len: 13
j_gene: TRBJ1-1
abundance: once
d_gene: -
CDR3aa: CASANGGDTEAFF
CDR3nt: TGTGCTAGTGCCAATGGGGGGGACACTGAAGCTTTCTTT

v_gene: TRBV5-1
len: 14
j_gene: TRBJ1-1
abundance: -
d_gene: -
CDR3aa: CASSFWLENTEAFF
CDR3nt: TGCGCCAGCAGCTTCTGGTTAGAGAACACTGAAGCTTTCTTT

v_gene: TRBV4-2
len: 15
j_gene: TRBJ2-3
abundance: -
d_gene: TRBD2
CDR3aa: CASSQAGGGTDTQYF
CDR3nt: TGTGCCAGCAGCCAAGCGGGGGGGGGCACAGATACGCAGTATTTT

v_gene: TRBV19
len: 18
j_gene: TRBJ2-6
abundance: -
d_gene: TRBD1
CDR3aa: CASSITGQVNSGANVLTF
CDR3nt: TGTGCCAGTAGTATAACGGGACAGGTGAACTCTGGGGCCAACGTCCTGACTTTC

v_gene: TRBV20-1
len: 11
j_gene: TRBJ1-4
abundance: -
d_gene: -
CDR3aa: CSAINSGKLFF
CDR3nt: TGCAGTGCTATTAACTCAGGAAAACTGTTTTTT

v_gene: TRBV13
len: 16
j_gene: TRBJ2-1
abundance: once
d_gene: -
CDR3aa: CASSLDTSSSYNEQFF
CDR3nt: TGTGCCAGCAGCCTGGATACTAGCTCCTCCTACAATGAGCAGTTCTTC

v_gene: TRBV7-9
len: 14
j_gene: TRBJ2-1
abundance: -
d_gene: -
CDR3aa: CASSLDSSYNEQFF
CDR3nt: TGTGCCAGCAGCTTAGACTCCTCCTACAATGAGCAGTTCTTC

v_gene: TRBV18
len: 16
j_gene: TRBJ1-2
abundance: -
d_gene: TRBD1
CDR3aa: CASSIRTGADPYGYTF
CDR3nt: TGTGCCAGCTCAATACGGACAGGGGCCGACCCCTATGGCTACACCTTC

v_gene: TRBV6-1
len: 16
j_gene: TRBJ1-4
abundance: -
d_gene: -
CDR3aa: CASSEGIFKSIEKLFF
CDR3nt: TGTGCCAGCAGTGAGGGCATATTTAAATCGATTGAAAAACTGTTTTTT

v_gene: TRBV7-9
len: 12
j_gene: TRBJ2-3
abundance: -
d_gene: -
CDR3aa: CASSSHRDTQYF
CDR3nt: TGTGCCAGCAGCTCCCATAGAGATACGCAGTATTTT

v_gene: TRBV18
len: 14
j_gene: TRBJ2-7
abundance: -
d_gene: -
CDR3aa: CASSQAAETYEQYF
CDR3nt: TGTGCCAGCTCACAGGCGGCGGAAACCTACGAGCAGTACTTC

v_gene: TRBV4-1
len: 14
j_gene: TRBJ2-1
abundance: -
d_gene: TRBD2
CDR3aa: CASSQEAGVREQFF
CDR3nt: TGCGCCAGCAGCCAAGAAGCGGGAGTAAGGGAGCAGTTCTTC

v_gene: TRBV10-3
len: 13
j_gene: TRBJ2-7
abundance: -
d_gene: TRBD2
CDR3aa: CAIGAGDSYEQYF
CDR3nt: TGTGCCATCGGAGCGGGGGACTCCTACGAGCAGTACTTC

v_gene: TRBV5-4
len: 13
j_gene: TRBJ2-5
abundance: once
d_gene: -
CDR3aa: CASSPGLQETQYF
CDR3nt: TGTGCCAGCAGCCCGGGACTCCAAGAGACCCAGTACTTC

v_gene: TRBV6-6
len: 16
j_gene: TRBJ1-5
abundance: -
d_gene: TRBD1
CDR3aa: CAISTSGTGYLQPQHF
CDR3nt: TGTGCCATCTCGACCTCCGGGACAGGCTATCTGCAGCCCCAGCATTTT

v_gene: TRBV5-4
len: 13
j_gene: TRBJ1-3
abundance: -
d_gene: TRBD1
CDR3aa: CASSTGTGTTIYF
CDR3nt: TGTGCCAGCTCGACCGGGACAGGGACCACCATATATTTT

v_gene: TRBV19
len: 15
j_gene: TRBJ1-1
abundance: -
d_gene: -
CDR3aa: CASLSTGGQNTEAFF
CDR3nt: TGTGCCAGTCTCTCGACCGGGGGGCAGAACACTGAAGCTTTCTTT

v_gene: TRBV28
len: 15
j_gene: TRBJ2-7
abundance: once
d_gene: -
CDR3aa: CASSTSSVSSYEQYF
CDR3nt: TGTGCCAGCAGTACAAGTTCAGTCAGCTCCTACGAGCAGTACTTC

v_gene: TRBV7-3
len: 12
j_gene: TRBJ2-3
abundance: -
d_gene: TRBD1
CDR3aa: CASSPTGATQYF
CDR3nt: TGTGCCAGCAGCCCGACAGGGGCAACGCAGTATTTT

v_gene: TRBV2
len: 14
j_gene: TRBJ1-4
abundance: -
d_gene: -
CDR3aa: CATSIGSIEGKLFF
CDR3nt: TGTGCCACCTCCATAGGGTCGATCGAGGGAAAACTGTTTTTT

v_gene: TRBV5-1
len: 14
j_gene: TRBJ2-1
abundance: -
d_gene: TRBD2
CDR3aa: CASSLGLHYNEQFF
CDR3nt: TGCGCCAGCAGCCTGGGACTACACTACAATGAGCAGTTCTTC